This section outlines one TCR beta chain sequence together with its context. Seattle's enrolled individuals joined amid active infection and were then monitored longitudinally. The repertoire was sequenced with immunoSEQ multiplex PCR; TCRdb's copy has only in-frame clones and lacks some. The data contain roughly 280,000 clones, 85% to 90% of them singletons. The source of the sample is a study of blood T cell repertoires in COVID-19. On the study more broadly: Samples of COVID-19 (acute and convalescent) were obtained from the United States, Italy and Spain.

Sequenced: peripheral blood. This clonotype was obtained from a woman aged 55 to 70 with COVID-19, enrolled during active disease.

The CDR3 loop reads CAWSQGSTDTQYF. The DNA of the CDR3 is TGTGCCTGGTCTCAGGGTAGCACAGATACGCAGTATTTT. V and J are TRBV30 and TRBJ2-3; D is perhaps TRBD1 (5 bases). Trimming shortened V by 5 bases and J by 0 bases, and 9 bases separated the two germline ends. CDR1 and CDR2 (germline): GTSNPN, SVGIG (reference sequence). The CDR3 is made up of 13 amino acids.